One sample yielded the 14 T cell receptor beta chains listed below, sequenced in a study of control samples from healthy donors and cancer patients. TCRdb keeps only in-frame clones here, not all; method: immunoSEQ multiplex PCR. The sample yields about 100,000 clones, 87% seen once. The sequencing sample was made of blood. These receptors were obtained from a woman aged 50 to 60 in good health.

The chain links TRBV2 to TRBJ2-6; the D gene is possibly TRBD1 (6 bases). The ends were cut back, 2 bases at V and 4 bases at J, with 12 bases in the middle. CDR3 size: 16 residues. CDR1 SNHLY and CDR2 FYNNEI come from the germline V gene. As DNA, the CDR3 is TGTGCCAGCAGTGAAACAGGGAGCACCGGGGCCAACGTCCTGACTTTC. Translation gives CASSETGSTGANVLTF. The whole variable domain, filled in from reference TRBV2 and TRBJ2-6, reads EPEVTQTPSHQVTQMGQEVILRCVPISNHLYFYWYRQILGQKVEFLVSFYNNEISEKSEIFDDQFSVERPDGSNFTLKIRSTKLEDSAMYFCASSETGSTGANVLTFGAGSRLTVL.

This clone was seen once. The J gene is TRBJ2-1, the V gene TRBV28, with TRBD1 matching 8 bases. Unmatched junction bases numbered 4, after V lost 6 bases and J lost 3 bases. The CDR3 has 14 amino acids. Germline V gene data show CDR1 as MDHEN and CDR2 as SYDVKM. The CDR3 loop is CASRAGQVYNEQFF. CDR3 sequence (DNA): TGTGCCAGCAGGGCGGGACAGGTCTACAATGAGCAGTTCTTC.

The chain couples TRBV6-4 to TRBJ2-2, with TRBD1 as a possible D gene (6 bases). CDR3 length: 17 amino acids. Germline CDR1 reads MRHNA; CDR2 reads SNTAGT. V lost 0 bases, J lost 0 bases, and 11 bases lay in between. The CDR3 nucleotides are TGTGCCAGCAGTGACTCGGCAGGGGCTGCGAACACCGGGGAGCTGTTTTTT. It encodes CASSDSAGAANTGELFF.

The gene calls are TRBV4-2 and TRBJ2-1; TRBD2 matches 11 bases. Germline CDR1 LGHNA, CDR2 YNFKEQ. With 3 bases clipped from V and 0 bases from J, the junction kept 10 bases outside the gene matches. This CDR3 has 19 residues. The DNA for the CDR3 is TGTGCCAGCAGCCAGGATGGGACTAGCGGCGGGAGCTCCTACAATGAGCAGTTCTTC. Translation gives CASSQDGTSGGSSYNEQFF.

J is TRBJ1-2 and V is TRBV5-1, with TRBD1 identical over 8 bases. The trim removed 4 bases at V and 5 bases at J, leaving 7 bases unmatched. The length of the CDR3 is 14 residues. Looked up from germline, CDR1 is SGHRS and CDR2 is YFSETQ. The CDR3 spells CASSPDRAGYGYTF. The CDR3 region has the DNA TGCGCCAGCAGCCCGGACAGGGCAGGTTATGGCTACACCTTC.

The chain is built from TRBV12-5 and TRBJ1-5; possibly TRBD1 for D (5 bases). CDR3 size: 13 residues. Trimming took off 6 bases at V and 3 bases at J, with 9 bases between the two ends. Per germline, CDR1 LGHNT and CDR2 FRNRAP. The CDR3 nucleotides are TGTGCTAGTGGCAGGGAATTCAATCAGCCCCAGCATTTT. As protein: CASGREFNQPQHF.

V usage is TRBV30 and J usage is TRBJ2-1; 12 positions match TRBD1. After removal of 3 bases from V and 8 bases from J, the junction contained 5 bases not matched to a gene. This CDR3 comprises 14 residues. Germline V lookup: CDR1 GTSNPN, CDR2 SVGIG (reference sequence). The CDR3 region has the DNA TGTGCCTGGAGGGCGGGACAGGGGGCTGATGAGCAGTTCTTC. This translates into CAWRAGQGADEQFF.

The rearrangement uses TRBV7-3 and TRBJ2-2; tentative D call: TRBD2 (5 bases). Trimming pared 1 base from V and 4 bases from J, leaving 16 bases between. This CDR3 comprises 17 residues. Germline assignment: CDR1 SGHTA and CDR2 FQGTGA. The CDR3 DNA is TGTGCCAGCAGCTTAAATGCGCCCGGAAGCGGCACCGGGGAGCTGTTTTTT. Its translation is CASSLNAPGSGTGELFF.

V and J are TRBV7-3 and TRBJ2-1; TRBD2 agrees at 9 bases. The CDR3 extends over 17 amino acids. V trimming: 5 bases; J trimming: 1 base; junction bases outside the gene matches: 9. Germline assignment: CDR1 SGHTA and CDR2 FQGTGA. The CDR3 loop is CASSARASGVSYNEQFF. The CDR3 coding sequence is TGTGCCAGCAGCGCGAGGGCTAGCGGGGTATCCTACAATGAGCAGTTCTTC.

The chain has TRBV30 and TRBJ1-1; 7 nucleotides match TRBD1. V was pared by 2 bases and J by 4 bases, with 10 bases of the junction left unmatched. CDR1 GTSNPN and CDR2 SVGIG come from the germline V gene (reference sequence). The CDR3 length is 15 residues. The CDR3 coding sequence is TGTGCCTGGAGTCCCCTACTGTCAGGGGGCACTGAAGCTTTCTTT. This gives the protein CAWSPLLSGGTEAFF.

The V and J genes are TRBV13 and TRBJ2-2; D remains unclear. Germline loops: CDR1 PRHDT, CDR2 FYEKMQ (reference sequence). V lost 1 base to trimming and J lost 1 base, with 13 bases between them. CDR3 length: 17 amino acids. The CDR3 spells CASSLASSGMNTGELFF. CDR3 DNA: TGTGCCAGCAGCTTAGCCTCGTCTGGGATGAACACCGGGGAGCTGTTTTTT.

This clone was detected only once. The rearrangement links TRBV12-3 or TRBV12-4 to TRBJ2-7; 8 nucleotides line up with TRBD2. V shed 4 bases and J 7 bases; nucleotides not matched to a gene: 6. This CDR3 has 13 residues. CDR3 sequence: CASSSRTSREQYV. In DNA form, the CDR3 reads TGTGCCAGCAGTTCAAGGACTAGCCGGGAGCAGTACGTC.

The chain has TRBV6-5 and TRBJ1-1, with D perhaps TRBD1 (5 bases). The V gene's germline CDR1 is MNHEY and CDR2 SVGAGI. The V end was cut by 2 bases, the J end by 4 bases, with 8 bases between. The CDR3 has 13 residues. The CDR3 protein is CASSYDGGTEAFF. In DNA form, the CDR3 reads TGTGCCAGCAGTTACGACGGGGGCACTGAAGCTTTCTTT.

The CDR3 region is CASSQYTGYSTDTQYF. The CDR3 DNA reads TGTGCCAGCAGCCAATATACAGGCTATAGCACAGATACGCAGTATTTT. The V and J genes are TRBV14 and TRBJ2-3; D might be TRBD1 (5 bases). The CDR3 extends over 16 amino acids. V was pared by 2 bases and J by 0 bases, with 12 bases between. From germline, CDR1 is SGHDN and CDR2 FVKESK.